Here is one T cell receptor beta chain with its context. Antigen specificity is unknown. The study ran its PCR with 60 Vbeta and 13 Jbeta primers. Assay used: immunoSEQ multiplex PCR; TCRdb lists only in-frame clones, some missing. The sample lists roughly 77,000 clones; roughly two thirds were seen once. This record belongs to a study of cytomegalovirus exposure and HLA in healthy donors. Overall study context: HLA-typed donors contributed around 88 million unique TCRs, which were held in an early data release. Study-level results: The Asian-associated ancestry cluster reportedly had fewer N-insertions than the approximately 670-donor mean in a later analysis. There were some V segments, including TRBV6-2 and TRBV6-3, excluded as indistinguishable.

The CDR3 sequence is 16 residues long. From germline, CDR1 is LNHDA and CDR2 SQIVND (reference sequence). V shed 4 bases and J 4 bases; nucleotides not matched to a gene: 8. The chain uses TRBV19 and TRBJ1-5; 9 bases line up with TRBD1. The sample was PBMCs. This clonotype originated in a woman between 45 and 65 years old in good health and CMV-seropositive. The CDR3 nucleotides read TGTGCCAGTAGTACAATTGACAGGGGGGGAAATCAGCCCCAGCATTTT. It codes for CASSTIDRGGNQPQHF.